This entry lists 26 T cell receptor beta chains sequenced from one sample in a study of a mutant IDH1 vaccine in newly diagnosed glioma. Using immunoSEQ multiplex PCR, the repertoire was profiled, and TCRdb retains in-frame clones only, with some absent. The table shows 58,000 or so clones, with 85% to 90% occurring only once. The time point: week 23, last vaccination. In the vaccine, a single dose held 300 ug of the mutant IDH1 20-mer peptide, along with topical imiquimod. What these receptors recognize is not known. The source material was PBMCs, sampled from a glioma patient whose treatment included an IDH1 peptide vaccine. These receptors were collected from a man aged 35-49 years with glioma.

This clone was detected a few times. V gene TRBV9 combines with J gene TRBJ2-1; D possibly uses TRBD1 or TRBD2 (7 bases each). Looked up from germline, CDR1 is SGDLS and CDR2 is YYNGEE. V was pared by 4 bases and J by 7 bases, with 18 bases between. This CDR3 has 15 amino acids. The CDR3 nucleotides read TGTGCCAGCAGCCCACCGGGACAGCGGGGTAATGAGCAGTTCTTC. Translating it yields CASSPPGQRGNEQFF.

J is TRBJ1-2 and V is TRBV19, with D tentatively TRBD1 (5 bases). The V gene lost 3 bases and the J gene lost 5 bases, with 13 bases spanning the gap. The germline CDR1 and CDR2 sequences are LNHDA and SQIVND (reference sequence). The CDR3 runs to 14 residues. The CDR3, as DNA: TGTGCCAGTAGTATTAGCCAGGGCTTTTATGGCTACACCTTC. This codes for CASSISQGFYGYTF.

This clone has just one count. The chain employs TRBV20-1 and TRBJ2-3; perhaps TRBD2 as D (6 bases). There are 11 residues in the CDR3. CDR1 is DFQATT, CDR2 SNEGSKA, per germline (reference sequence). Trimming cost V 7 bases and J 6 bases, with 11 bases left between them. The CDR3 coding sequence is TGCAGTGGGGACTGGTCGGATACGCAGTATTTT. Amino acids: CSGDWSDTQYF.

The chain joins TRBV30 to TRBJ2-4; D is ambiguous. The CDR3 totals 16 residues. V shed 0 bases and J shed 0 bases, with 12 bases lying between them. CDR1 is GTSNPN, CDR2 SVGIG, per germline (reference sequence). CDR3 amino acids: CAWSVRWILAKNIQYF. The CDR3 bases are TGTGCCTGGAGTGTACGGTGGATACTAGCCAAAAACATTCAGTACTTC.

This CDR3 reads CASSGISGVTGELFF. DNA for the CDR3: TGTGCCAGTAGTGGAATTAGCGGAGTCACCGGGGAGCTGTTTTTT. The chain uses TRBV19 and TRBJ2-2; TRBD2 is a possible D gene (6 bases). This CDR3 spans 15 amino acids. Germline loops: CDR1 LNHDA, CDR2 SQIVND (reference sequence). The V gene lost 5 bases and the J gene lost 4 bases, with 14 bases spanning the gap.

This clone was detected once. DNA of the CDR3: TGTGCCAGCAGCTTGGTGGGATCGATCACCAACTACGAGCAGTACTTC. Translating it yields CASSLVGSITNYEQYF. The rearrangement joins TRBV5-6 to TRBJ2-7, with D hard to call. Per the germline V gene, CDR1 is SGHDT and CDR2 is YYEEEE. Trimming removed 0 bases from V and 3 bases from J, with 16 bases in between. This CDR3 spans 16 amino acids.

The table lists this clone with a count of one. The chain employs TRBV5-4 and TRBJ2-2; 8 bases agree with TRBD2. The J segment lost 4 bases and the V segment lost 0 bases, leaving 5 bases of the junction unmatched. The CDR3 has 16 amino acids. Germline values: CDR1 SGHNT, CDR2 YYREEE (reference sequence). In nucleotides, the CDR3 is TGTGCCAGCAGCTTGGTTAGCGGGGCGGGCACCGGGGAGCTGTTTTTT. This encodes CASSLVSGAGTGELFF.

The chain is built from TRBV19 and TRBJ2-1, with a possible D match to TRBD1 (5 bases). There are 16 residues in the CDR3. The germline V gene has CDR1 LNHDA and CDR2 SQIVND (reference sequence). Trimming stripped 4 bases from V and 6 bases from J, with 19 bases between. CDR3: CASSTLGQGPLNEQFF. CDR3 coding DNA: TGTGCCAGTAGTACACTGGGGCAAGGGCCCCTCAATGAGCAGTTCTTC.

V is TRBV19 and J is TRBJ2-2; TRBD1 matches at 9 bases. V gave up 7 bases and J gave up 8 bases; unmatched junction bases: 11. Germline CDR1 reads LNHDA; CDR2 reads SQIVND (reference sequence). The CDR3 runs 15 residues. CDR3 residues: CASTTDRGETGELFF. In DNA, the CDR3 is TGTGCCAGTACCACGGACAGGGGCGAGACGGGGGAGCTGTTTTTT.

The chain joins TRBV5-1 to TRBJ1-2, with 7 bases aligning to TRBD1. J gave up 9 bases and V 4 bases, and 9 bases lay outside the gene matches. This CDR3 has 13 residues. The germline V gene has CDR1 SGHRS and CDR2 YFSETQ. The CDR3 is CASSMQGDSSYTF. For the CDR3, the DNA is TGCGCCAGCAGCATGCAGGGGGATTCGAGCTACACCTTC. The full variable domain, completed using reference TRBV5-1 and TRBJ1-2, is KAGVTQTPRYLIKTRGQQVTLSCSPISGHRSVSWYQQTPGQGLQFLFEYFSETQRNKGNFPGRFSGRQFSNSRSEMNVSTLELGDSALYLCASSMQGDSSYTFGSGTRLTVV.

The rearrangement links TRBV12-5 to TRBJ1-3, with D possibly matching TRBD1 (5 bases). This CDR3 contains 14 residues. V was cut by 2 bases and J by 1 base, with 6 bases left in between. In germline, CDR1 is LGHNT, CDR2 FRNRAP. CDR3 DNA sequence: TGTGCTAGTGGTTTGTCAGGGTCTGGAAACACCATATATTTT. Its protein is CASGLSGSGNTIYF.

This clone is a singleton in its sample. The chain links TRBV18 to TRBJ1-1; D not certain. Germline values: CDR1 KGHSH, CDR2 LQKENI. The CDR3 totals 14 residues. Trimming shortened V by 3 bases and J by 3 bases, and 11 bases separated the two germline ends. The CDR3 region has the DNA TGTGCCAGCTCACCTCCCGTGGTCTACACTGAAGCTTTCTTT. It translates to CASSPPVVYTEAFF. Drawing the rest from reference TRBV18 and TRBJ1-1, the complete variable domain is NAGVMQNPRHLVRRRGQEARLRCSPMKGHSHVYWYRQLPEEGLKFMVYLQKENIIDESGMPKERFSAEFPKEGPSILRIQQVVRGDSAAYFCASSPPVVYTEAFFGQGTRLTVV.

The chain combines TRBV4-3 with TRBJ2-3; D assignment may be TRBD1 or TRBD2 (5 bases each). V was clipped by 4 bases and J by 0 bases, with 17 bases between them. This CDR3 contains 17 residues. Germline-derived CDR1 and CDR2 are LGHNA and YSLEER. The CDR3 DNA reads as TGCGCCAGCAGCCGGGGGTTTAGACTGACTAGCACAGATACGCAGTATTTT. It encodes CASSRGFRLTSTDTQYF.

The chain has TRBV2 and TRBJ2-7; D may be TRBD1 or TRBD2 (5 bases each). The CDR3 runs to 15 residues. Germline CDR1 SNHLY, CDR2 FYNNEI. V was shortened by 2 bases and J by 0 bases, with 11 bases between the two germline ends. The CDR3 nucleotides are TGTGCCAGCAGTGAAAACAGGCGGGTCTCCTACGAGCAGTACTTC. Its translation is CASSENRRVSYEQYF. The full variable domain, with the rest looked up from reference TRBV2 and TRBJ2-7, is EPEVTQTPSHQVTQMGQEVILRCVPISNHLYFYWYRQILGQKVEFLVSFYNNEISEKSEIFDDQFSVERPDGSNFTLKIRSTKLEDSAMYFCASSENRRVSYEQYFGPGTRLTVT.

In the case of this clone: Other nucleotide sequences in the sample specify the same CDR3. V is TRBV5-1 and J is TRBJ2-7, with 13 bases aligning to TRBD2. The CDR3 length is 14 residues. The V segment lost 4 bases and the J segment 3 bases; nucleotides outside the gene matches: 1. Per the germline V gene, CDR1 is SGHRS and CDR2 is YFSETQ. The CDR3: CASSRTSGSYEQYF. CDR3 in DNA: TGCGCCAGCAGCCGGACTAGCGGGAGCTACGAGCAGTACTTC.

The chain carries TRBV7-9 and TRBJ2-3, with D tentatively TRBD1 or TRBD2 (6 bases each). The germline CDR1 and CDR2 sequences are SEHNR and FQNEAQ (reference sequence). The CDR3 length is 14 residues. V lost 6 bases, J lost 4 bases, and 14 bases lay in between. In nucleotides, the CDR3 is TGTGCCAGCAGGCCGGGACGGGGGCCAGATACGCAGTATTTT. Protein sequence: CASRPGRGPDTQYF. The whole variable domain, remainder taken from reference TRBV7-9 and TRBJ2-3, is DTGVSQNPRHKITKRGQNVTFRCDPISEHNRLYWYRQTLGQGPEFLTYFQNEAQLEKSRLLSDRFSAERPKGSFSTLEIQRTEQGDSAMYLCASRPGRGPDTQYFGPGTRLTVL.

The chain joins TRBV7-8 to TRBJ2-7; the D gene is possibly TRBD1 (5 bases). Germline V lookup: CDR1 SGHVS, CDR2 FQNEAQ. V lost 3 bases, J lost 3 bases, and 6 bases lay in between. The CDR3 has 12 residues. CDR3 in DNA: TGTGCCAGCAGCTTGGACAACTACGAGCAGTACTTC. Amino acid sequence: CASSLDNYEQYF.

This chain connects TRBV7-3 to TRBJ2-2; D ambiguous. Trimming shortened V by 5 bases and J by 5 bases, and 9 bases separated the two germline ends. The CDR3 is made up of 13 amino acids. In germline, CDR1 is SGHTA, CDR2 FQGTGA. CDR3 in amino acids: CASSLILTGELFF. CDR3 sequence (DNA): TGTGCCAGCAGCCTCATCCTAACCGGGGAGCTGTTTTTT.

This chain links TRBV5-1 with TRBJ2-4; D gene uncertain. From germline, CDR1 is SGHRS and CDR2 YFSETQ. The CDR3 is made up of 16 amino acids. The V and J ends lost 4 bases and 7 bases respectively, with 21 bases between them. CDR3 sequence: CASSPPDAPAVNIQYF. The CDR3 DNA sequence: TGCGCCAGCAGCCCTCCTGATGCGCCCGCCGTGAACATTCAGTACTTC.

The chain carries TRBV28 and TRBJ2-7; 7 nucleotides match TRBD1. Germline V CDR1 and CDR2: MDHEN, SYDVKM. This CDR3 is 13 amino acids long. The V and J ends lost 7 bases and 7 bases, in that order; junction bases with no gene match: 10. CDR3 sequence: CASNLSPTGEQYF. CDR3 DNA sequence: TGTGCCAGCAACCTTTCACCGACAGGGGAGCAGTACTTC.

The CDR3 region is CASSPVAGAFGELFF. The CDR3 region has the DNA TGTGCCAGCAGTCCCGTAGCGGGAGCCTTCGGGGAGCTGTTTTTT. The rearrangement joins TRBV7-2 to TRBJ2-2; 9 nucleotides align to TRBD2. CDR3 length equals 15 residues. Germline loops: CDR1 SGHTA, CDR2 FQGNSA. With 6 bases clipped from V and 7 bases from J, the junction kept 9 bases outside the gene matches.

The genes are TRBV27 and TRBJ1-1; D gene ambiguous. Germline-derived CDR1 and CDR2 are MNHEY and SMNVEV (reference sequence). Between the trimmed V and J ends, which lost 5 bases and 0 bases, there was a span of 7 bases. The CDR3 has 13 amino acids. The CDR3 reads CASSTTVNTEAFF. DNA of the CDR3: TGTGCCAGCAGTACAACAGTGAACACTGAAGCTTTCTTT.

In its sample, this clone was seen once. The chain has TRBV4-1 and TRBJ2-5; a possible D gene is TRBD2 (6 bases). CDR1 and CDR2 from the germline V gene are MGHRA and YSYEKL. Trimming took 5 bases from V and 1 from J, leaving 14 bases between them. The CDR3 spans 15 residues. The CDR3 DNA is TGCGCCAGCAGCGCCGGGGTAGCGGTCCAAGAGACCCAGTACTTC. Translated: CASSAGVAVQETQYF.

This clone was recorded only once. The V gene is TRBV19, the J gene TRBJ1-1; D remains unclear. The CDR3 extends over 18 amino acids. V shed 7 bases and J shed 2 bases, with 26 bases lying between them. CDR1 and CDR2 from the germline V gene are LNHDA and SQIVND (reference sequence). CDR3 sequence reads: CASTQTPQRIPYNTEAFF. The CDR3 bases are TGTGCCAGTACCCAAACCCCACAGCGGATTCCATATAACACTGAAGCTTTCTTT.

This clone showed up just a few times. Here the CDR3 DNA reads TGTGCCAGCAGCGCACAAGTGACGGGAAACACCATATATTTT. This codes for CASSAQVTGNTIYF. V gene TRBV9 combines with J gene TRBJ1-3; D gene uncertain. The CDR3 is made up of 14 amino acids. From germline, CDR1 is SGDLS and CDR2 YYNGEE. Trimming pared 3 bases from V and 4 bases from J, leaving 11 bases between.

The chain combines TRBV9 with TRBJ2-3; D unclear. Looked up from germline, CDR1 is SGDLS and CDR2 is YYNGEE. Trimming removed 0 bases from V and 6 bases from J, with 11 bases in between. CDR3 length: 14 residues. The CDR3 reads CASSVEAGYDTQYF. The CDR3 bases are TGTGCCAGCAGCGTAGAGGCTGGCTACGATACGCAGTATTTT.